The rows below give T cell receptor beta chains drawn from one sample of a study of T-cell memory formation after mild COVID-19. In TCRdb, the 5' RACE reads were re-called with MiXCR into one record per CDR3 protein. Among roughly 310,000 distinct CDR3 sequences listed, around a sixth were seen once. The sample was PBMCs or a T cell subset sorted from them (not recorded which). These receptors originate from a young man who had mild COVID-19 (a few samples of this study predate the infection). Cell type and time point are not known. CDR3s include the opening cysteine and the closing phenylalanine or tryptophan. A D gene is named only where the DNA matches it firmly.

CDR3 protein: CASSTPSGVTDEQYF; D gene: TRBD2; J gene: TRBJ2-7; V gene: TRBV19
CDR3 protein: CSSSSLDTQYF; D gene: -; J gene: TRBJ2-3; V gene: TRBV5-1
CDR3 protein: CASSLDQGARDQYF; D gene: -; J gene: TRBJ2-5; V gene: TRBV5-4
CDR3 protein: CASRGQGDTQYF; D gene: TRBD1; J gene: TRBJ2-3; V gene: TRBV2
CDR3 protein: CASSWRTMPNQETQYF; D gene: -; J gene: TRBJ2-5; V gene: TRBV5-1
CDR3 protein: CASADTDTQYF; D gene: -; J gene: TRBJ2-3; V gene: TRBV6-2/TRBV6-3
CDR3 protein: CASSIGAALNQPQHF; D gene: -; J gene: TRBJ1-5; V gene: TRBV19
CDR3 protein: CASSSTGFYGYTF; D gene: -; J gene: TRBJ1-2; V gene: TRBV12-3/TRBV12-4
CDR3 protein: CSASWENYGYTF; D gene: -; J gene: TRBJ1-2; V gene: TRBV20-1
CDR3 protein: CASSLAEGAETQYF; D gene: -; J gene: TRBJ2-5; V gene: TRBV7-9
CDR3 protein: CASSDSVGQPTDTQYF; D gene: -; J gene: TRBJ2-3; V gene: TRBV4-3
CDR3 protein: CASSRHRGELFF; D gene: -; J gene: TRBJ2-2; V gene: TRBV7-2
CDR3 protein: CASSGRTSRETQYF; D gene: TRBD2; J gene: TRBJ2-5; V gene: TRBV7-6
CDR3 protein: CSVEDPWSSYEQYF; D gene: -; J gene: TRBJ2-7; V gene: TRBV29-1
CDR3 protein: CASSVYRQAGAADQPQHF; D gene: -; J gene: TRBJ1-5; V gene: TRBV9
CDR3 protein: CASRLVGSETQYF; D gene: -; J gene: TRBJ2-5; V gene: TRBV2
CDR3 protein: CASSQGGEGTEAFF; D gene: -; J gene: TRBJ1-1; V gene: TRBV4-3
CDR3 protein: CASSLRNRGTDTQYF; D gene: TRBD1; J gene: TRBJ2-3; V gene: TRBV7-3
CDR3 protein: CASSDRGLNGYTF; D gene: TRBD1; J gene: TRBJ1-2; V gene: TRBV12-3/TRBV12-4
CDR3 protein: CASSFTAGPTGELFF; D gene: -; J gene: TRBJ2-2; V gene: TRBV7-3
CDR3 protein: CASSFSLAGGTDTQYF; D gene: TRBD2; J gene: TRBJ2-3; V gene: TRBV7-9
CDR3 protein: CASTVGRGTDTQYF; D gene: -; J gene: TRBJ2-3; V gene: TRBV5-1
CDR3 protein: CASSSTTGGNTGELFF; D gene: TRBD1; J gene: TRBJ2-2; V gene: TRBV12-3/TRBV12-4
CDR3 protein: CSARDYKITDTQYF; D gene: -; J gene: TRBJ2-3; V gene: TRBV20-1
CDR3 protein: CSVVRGRGETQYF; D gene: -; J gene: TRBJ2-5; V gene: TRBV29-1
CDR3 protein: CASSMQGIFTDTQYF; D gene: -; J gene: TRBJ2-3; V gene: TRBV19
CDR3 protein: CASSCSVRRWIQETQYF; D gene: -; J gene: TRBJ2-5; V gene: TRBV7-3
CDR3 protein: CASSVDRSDQPQHF; D gene: TRBD1; J gene: TRBJ1-5; V gene: TRBV12-3/TRBV12-4
CDR3 protein: CASSLSTNYGYTF; D gene: -; J gene: TRBJ1-2; V gene: TRBV7-9
CDR3 protein: CASSLPGLSQETQYF; D gene: -; J gene: TRBJ2-5; V gene: TRBV7-6
CDR3 protein: CSASPGETQYF; D gene: -; J gene: TRBJ2-5; V gene: TRBV20-1
CDR3 protein: CSARDPSGGSQETQYF; D gene: TRBD2; J gene: TRBJ2-5; V gene: TRBV20-1
CDR3 protein: CASSLGGGGSRYGYTF; D gene: -; J gene: TRBJ1-2; V gene: TRBV5-1
CDR3 protein: CAILLGLVTFF; D gene: TRBD2; J gene: TRBJ2-1; V gene: TRBV6-1
CDR3 protein: CAGRPAGSTNTEAFF; D gene: -; J gene: TRBJ1-1; V gene: TRBV24-1
CDR3 protein: CSVLGNEQFF; D gene: -; J gene: TRBJ2-1; V gene: TRBV20-1
CDR3 protein: CSASTPPRVIQETQYF; D gene: -; J gene: TRBJ2-5; V gene: TRBV20-1
CDR3 protein: CASSPQGGTDTQYF; D gene: -; J gene: TRBJ2-3; V gene: TRBV4-1
CDR3 protein: CASSPVGGRWGNIQYF; D gene: -; J gene: TRBJ2-4; V gene: TRBV6-5
CDR3 protein: CASSQVGRTSNEQFF; D gene: -; J gene: TRBJ2-1; V gene: TRBV4-3